The 6 T cell receptor beta chains below come from one sample, sequenced in a study of blood T cell repertoires in COVID-19. Profiling relied on immunoSEQ multiplex PCR, and the TCRdb table lists in-frame clones only, not all of them. This table has 300,000 or so clones, around 92% appearing once. Sequenced: PBMCs or T cells enriched from blood (not recorded which). The receptors stem from a woman between 45 and 65 years old who had been exposed to COVID-19.

This rearrangement joins TRBV7-2 to TRBJ1-4; 7 bases align to TRBD1. The V gene's germline CDR1 is SGHTA and CDR2 FQGNSA. CDR3 length: 13 residues. The trim removed 5 bases at V and 5 bases at J, leaving 2 bases unmatched. The CDR3 bases are TGTGCCAGCAGCCCAGGGGGGAATGAAAAACTGTTTTTT. Translated, it gives CASSPGGNEKLFF.

This chain connects TRBV5-1 to TRBJ2-1, with TRBD2 matching 12 bases. This CDR3 comprises 14 residues. Germline CDR1 SGHRS, CDR2 YFSETQ. V was pared by 3 bases and J by 6 bases, with 1 base of the junction left unmatched. The CDR3 is CASSSSGGANEQFF. CDR3 DNA: TGCGCCAGCAGCTCTAGCGGGGGGGCCAATGAGCAGTTCTTC.

The chain combines TRBV5-1 with TRBJ2-3; 10 positions agree with TRBD2. The junction had 9 bases not matched to a gene; V was cut back by 3 bases and J by 5 bases. Germline V lookup: CDR1 SGHRS, CDR2 YFSETQ. There are 16 residues in the CDR3. The CDR3 DNA follows: TGCGCCAGCAGCTCTAGCGGGGGCCATGGGAAAGATACGCAGTATTTT. Amino acid sequence: CASSSSGGHGKDTQYF.

In the case of this clone: Other DNA sequences in the same sample also yield this CDR3. J is TRBJ1-5 and V is TRBV28, with TRBD1 matching 9 bases. V trimming: 6 bases; J trimming: 3 bases; junction bases outside the gene matches: 3. From germline, CDR1 is MDHEN and CDR2 SYDVKM. CDR3 size: 14 residues. CDR3 in amino acids: CASRRQGDNQPQHF. In nucleotides, the CDR3 is TGTGCCAGCAGAAGACAGGGGGACAATCAGCCCCAGCATTTT. Combining the CDR3 with reference TRBV28 and TRBJ1-5 gives the whole variable domain DVKVTQSSRYLVKRTGEKVFLECVQDMDHENMFWYRQDPGLGLRLIYFSYDVKMKEKGDIPEGYSVSREKKERFSLILESASTNQTSMYLCASRRQGDNQPQHFGDGTRLSIL.

Remarks on this clone: Other DNA sequences from this sample encode an identical CDR3 as well. This chain links TRBV18 with TRBJ2-5; no clear D gene. Germline values: CDR1 KGHSH, CDR2 LQKENI. This CDR3 is built from 13 residues. Trimming pared 0 bases from V and 5 bases from J, leaving 7 bases between. As DNA, the CDR3 is TGTGCCAGCTCACCACCGGCGGAGGAGACCCAGTACTTC. Translated: CASSPPAEETQYF.

The chain recombines TRBV6-2 or TRBV6-3 with TRBJ1-2, with TRBD1 as a possible D gene (6 bases). Germline V CDR1 and CDR2: MNHEY, SVGEGT. Trimming stripped 6 bases from V and 4 bases from J, with 15 bases between. This CDR3 is built from 14 residues. CDR3 protein: CASSPRGGSYGYTF. Written as DNA, the CDR3 is TGTGCCAGCAGCCCCCGTGGGGGCAGCTATGGCTACACCTTC.